These T cell receptor beta chains were read from a single sample in a study of cytomegalovirus exposure and HLA in healthy donors. TCRdb keeps only in-frame clones here, not all; method: immunoSEQ multiplex PCR. The sample includes around 130,000 clones, about 75% of them seen just once. The sequenced material came from PBMCs. The receptors originated from a woman in her 40s in good health and CMV-seropositive. Each CDR3 is given with its conserved first and last residue. Each record gives: clone size, J gene, V gene, D gene, CDR3 protein, CDR3 DNA. A D gene is named only where the DNA matches it firmly. Not every row has a clone size; where given, it reads once, few, many or a size class.

>NA|TRBJ2-5|TRBV7-2|TRBD1
CASSLRQGQETQYF
TGTGCCAGCAGCTTAAGACAGGGCCAAGAGACCCAGTACTTC
>NA|TRBJ2-3|TRBV19|NA
CASSIEAVSTDTQYF
TGTGCCAGTAGTATAGAGGCGGTTAGCACAGATACGCAGTATTTT
>NA|TRBJ2-3|TRBV15|TRBD2
CASKTDSGRSETDTQYF
TGTGCCAGCAAGACTGACAGCGGGAGGTCGGAGACAGATACGCAGTATTTT
>NA|TRBJ1-4|TRBV6-1|NA
CASSAGVLNEKLFF
TGTGCCAGCAGTGCGGGAGTCCTTAATGAAAAACTGTTTTTT
>once|TRBJ2-2|TRBV27|TRBD2
CASSPRYQNSGSSKDTGELFF
TGTGCCAGCAGCCCACGGTACCAGAATAGCGGGAGCTCCAAGGACACCGGGGAGCTGTTTTTT
>few|TRBJ2-7|TRBV5-1|TRBD1
CARWTGSSYEQYF
TGCGCCCGATGGACAGGAAGCTCCTACGAGCAGTACTTC
>NA|TRBJ2-1|TRBV30|TRBD1
CAWNTGAVHNEQFF
TGTGCCTGGAACACAGGGGCTGTTCACAATGAGCAGTTCTTC
>NA|TRBJ2-3|TRBV6-1|NA
CASSEVAENTDTQYF
TGTGCCAGCAGTGAAGTAGCGGAGAACACAGATACGCAGTATTTT
>NA|TRBJ1-2|TRBV20-1|TRBD1
CSARTGDGYTF
TGCAGTGCACGGACAGGGGATGGCTACACCTTC
>NA|TRBJ1-4|TRBV23-1|TRBD1
CASSHQGGTGTLVWEKLFF
TGCGCCAGCAGTCACCAAGGAGGGACAGGGACCCTAGTTTGGGAAAAACTGTTTTTT
>NA|TRBJ2-6|TRBV7-3|NA
CASTQPRAGANVLTF
TGTGCCAGCACCCAGCCCCGGGCTGGGGCCAACGTCCTGACTTTC
>once|TRBJ2-3|TRBV21-1|NA
CASSKEVLCDGTQYF
TGTGCCAGCAGCAAAGAAGTCCTATGTGATGGTACGCAGTATTTT
>NA|TRBJ2-7|TRBV15|TRBD1
CATSRTGQGSSNEQYF
TGTGCCACCAGCAGAACCGGACAGGGGTCGTCTAACGAGCAGTACTTC
>NA|TRBJ2-1|TRBV5-5|TRBD2
CASSFSGGQGEQFF
TGTGCCAGCAGCTTTAGCGGGGGGCAGGGGGAGCAGTTCTTC
>NA|TRBJ2-3|TRBV28|NA
CASSLLTPARTDTQYF
TGTGCCAGCAGTTTATTGACTCCCGCGCGCACAGATACGCAGTATTTT
>NA|TRBJ1-1|TRBV30|NA
CAWGPGGAMAFF
TGTGCCTGGGGTCCAGGTGGGGCGATGGCTTTCTTT
>NA|TRBJ1-2|TRBV6-5|TRBD1
CASSGQGSGYGYTF
TGTGCCAGCAGCGGACAGGGTTCTGGGTATGGCTACACCTTC
>NA|TRBJ2-7|TRBV6-5|TRBD1
CASSTGGSNSYEQYF
TGTGCCAGCAGTACAGGGGGCAGTAATTCCTACGAGCAGTACTTC
>NA|TRBJ2-1|TRBV6-5|TRBD1
CASSSDRGTYNEQFF
TGTGCCAGCAGCTCGGACAGGGGAACTTACAATGAGCAGTTCTTC
>NA|TRBJ2-7|TRBV19|NA
CASSIFVQGSVYEQYF
TGTGCCAGTAGTATTTTCGTGCAGGGGAGCGTGTACGAGCAGTACTTC
>few|TRBJ1-1|TRBV11-3|TRBD1
CASSPRRGMEGEAFF
TGTGCCAGCAGCCCCCGCAGGGGGATGGAGGGTGAAGCTTTCTTT